This T cell receptor (beta chain) was profiled in a study of blood T cell repertoires in COVID-19 (dated by TCRdb to about 2020). Regarding the research as a whole: The collaborator samples originated in the United States, Italy and Spain and spanned the acute and convalescent phases of COVID-19. Where available, HLA class I and class II types were obtained from metadata supplied by the sample provider rather than from assay-based typing. A freely available public database, intended as a resource for researchers studying the immune response to SARS-CoV-2, is where the repertoires were released. The samples were drawn from the first 160 participants of the ongoing ImmuneRACE study and from about 1,200 subjects provided by 6 global collaborators. The sample metadata nearly always contained a de-identified subject ID, COVID-19 status, age in years and sex. The material from the prospective study consisted of cDNA or gDNA derived from T cells, B-cell-depleted T cells, or PBMCs. The dataset comprised deeply sampled blood TCRbeta repertoires from subjects exposed to, actively infected with, or recovered from COVID-19. General study outcomes and caveats: Clinical and demographic metadata were provided uncurated, with the amount varying by source and participant.

At one collaborating source in Seattle, patients were enrolled during active infection and were followed longitudinally through the course of disease. Collaborating institutions collected whole blood in K2EDTA tubes following their own protocols. Collaborator samples were shipped for TCRbeta analysis as frozen whole blood, isolated PBMCs, or DNA extracted from either sample type. Note on this clone: Its antigen target is currently unknown. No base-level quality is on record; no much larger clone is a single base apart.

TCRbeta CDR3 regions were amplified from genomic DNA using the immunoSEQ Assay, a bias-controlled multiplex PCR. Turning to the authors' computational methods: The number of nucleated cells in each sample was estimated by amplification of reference gene primers within the assay. To quantify the absolute abundance of each unique TCRbeta CDR3 rearrangement, sequence reads were collapsed and filtered. For each sample, productive Simpson clonality was calculated as the square root of Simpson's diversity index across productive rearrangements. TCRdb's version of the immuneACCESS table is confined to in-frame rearrangements and falls short of the full clone set. An unresolved V gene accounts for under half of the shortfall where checked; the remainder is of unknown origin. The DNA was the basis for D and trimming; V, J and clone size are from that table. Counted in this sample were over 450,000 clones; roughly 89% of them appeared once. The ten biggest clones cover less than 9% of the sample.

The CDR3, cysteine through phenylalanine, is 15 amino acids long. Of the read, only the CDR3 DNA is kept; its 45 bases are in frame from base 1. From a lookup of the germline V gene, CDR1 and CDR2 are SGHAT and FQNNGV. Compared with germline, V lacks 4 bases and J lacks 6 bases; bases without a gene match: 11. Sequenced input: peripheral blood. The sequence derives from a woman aged 45 to 65 with COVID-19, enrolled during active disease. The rearranged chain carries TRBV11-2 and TRBJ2-7, and 8 bases in between align with TRBD1. The DNA sequence is given as TGTGCCAGCAGCTACGGGCGGCAGGGGGCCTCCGAGCAGTACTTC. Its product reads: CASSYGRQGASEQYF.